This T cell receptor beta chain emerged from a study of cytomegalovirus exposure and HLA in healthy donors. Concerning this clone itself: As yet, its antigen is unknown. One end of the junction is discordant with germline, which a read error may explain.

Primers: 60 Vbeta forward and 13 Jbeta reverse. Profiled with immunoSEQ multiplex PCR; TCRdb holds only in-frame clones, not every one. Of around 150,000 clones in the sample, around 80% were seen once. Germline V gene data show CDR1 as MNHEY and CDR2 as SVGAGI. The CDR3 runs to 12 residues. Study-wide results and limits: For most TCR beta V segments, an earlier analysis put the productive rate at about 90% or about 30% of the time. Some public TCRs appeared in many individuals, while most sequences were rare.

V gene TRBV6-5 combines with J gene TRBJ1-2; 7 bases line up with TRBD1. Sequencing was done on a sample of PBMCs. This clonotype was sampled from a man in his forties or fifties in good health and CMV-seropositive. In DNA, the CDR3 is TGTGTCAGCATGGGGGACAGTAATGGCTACACCTTC. It is translated as CVSMGDSNGYTF.